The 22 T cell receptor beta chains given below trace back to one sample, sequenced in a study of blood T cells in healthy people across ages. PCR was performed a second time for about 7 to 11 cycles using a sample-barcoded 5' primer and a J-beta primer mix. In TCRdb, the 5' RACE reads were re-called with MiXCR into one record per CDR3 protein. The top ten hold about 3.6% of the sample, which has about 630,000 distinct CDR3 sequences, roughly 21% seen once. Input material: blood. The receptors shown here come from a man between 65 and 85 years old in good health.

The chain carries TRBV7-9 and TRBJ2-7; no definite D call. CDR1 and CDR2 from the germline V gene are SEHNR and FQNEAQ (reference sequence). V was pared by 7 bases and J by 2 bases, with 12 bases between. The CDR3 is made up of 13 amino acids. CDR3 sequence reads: CASKMDGAYEQYF. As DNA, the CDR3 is TGTGCCAGCAAAATGGACGGAGCCTACGAGCAGTACTTC.

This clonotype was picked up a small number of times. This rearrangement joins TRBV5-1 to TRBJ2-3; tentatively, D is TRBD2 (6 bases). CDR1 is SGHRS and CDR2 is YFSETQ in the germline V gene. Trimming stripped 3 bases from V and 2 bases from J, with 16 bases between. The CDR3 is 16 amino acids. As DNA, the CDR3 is TGCGCCAGCAGCTGGGACCCGGGGAGGAACACAGATACGCAGTATTTT. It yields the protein CASSWDPGRNTDTQYF.

In nucleotides, the CDR3 is TGTGCCAGCAGCGAAGTGGGGACTAGCGGGAGAGATGAGCAGTTCTTC. Amino acid sequence: CASSEVGTSGRDEQFF. The chain couples TRBV7-2 to TRBJ2-1; TRBD2 aligns across 14 bases. The CDR3 spans 16 residues. Germline V lookup: CDR1 SGHTA, CDR2 FQGNSA. Losses at the gene ends were 5 bases for V and 8 bases for J; bases not matched to a gene: 8.

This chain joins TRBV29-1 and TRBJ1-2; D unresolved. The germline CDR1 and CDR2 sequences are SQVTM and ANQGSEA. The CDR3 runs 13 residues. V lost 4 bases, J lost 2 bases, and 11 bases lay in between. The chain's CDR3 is CSVGPEGNYGYTF. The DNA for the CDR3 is TGCAGCGTTGGCCCGGAGGGCAACTATGGCTACACCTTC.

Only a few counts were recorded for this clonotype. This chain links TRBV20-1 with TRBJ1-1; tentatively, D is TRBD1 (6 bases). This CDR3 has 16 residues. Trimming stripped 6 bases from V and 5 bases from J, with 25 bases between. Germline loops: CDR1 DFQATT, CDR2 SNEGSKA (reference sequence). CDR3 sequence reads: CSAPLIGTSESTEAFF. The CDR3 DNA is TGCAGTGCCCCGTTAATAGGGACATCCGAAAGTACTGAAGCTTTCTTT.

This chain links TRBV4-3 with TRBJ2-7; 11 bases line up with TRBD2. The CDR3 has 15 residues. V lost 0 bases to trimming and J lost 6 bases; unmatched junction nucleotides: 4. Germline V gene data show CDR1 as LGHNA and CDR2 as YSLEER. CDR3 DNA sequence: TGCGCCAGCAGCCAAGAACTAGCGGGAGTGGCCGAGCAGTACTTC. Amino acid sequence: CASSQELAGVAEQYF.

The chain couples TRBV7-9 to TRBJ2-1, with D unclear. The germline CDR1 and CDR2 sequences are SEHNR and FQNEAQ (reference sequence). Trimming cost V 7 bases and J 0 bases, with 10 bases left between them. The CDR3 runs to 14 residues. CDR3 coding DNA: TGTGCCAGCACGAAAAGTAGCTCCTACAATGAGCAGTTCTTC. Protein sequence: CASTKSSSYNEQFF.

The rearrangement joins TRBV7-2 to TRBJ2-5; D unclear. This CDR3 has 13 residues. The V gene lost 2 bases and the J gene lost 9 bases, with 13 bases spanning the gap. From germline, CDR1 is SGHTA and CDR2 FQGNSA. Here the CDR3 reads CASSLNRQLAQYF. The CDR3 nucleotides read TGTGCCAGCAGCTTAAATCGACAACTGGCCCAGTACTTC. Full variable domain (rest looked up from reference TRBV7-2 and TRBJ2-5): GAGVSQSPSNKVTEKGKDVELRCDPISGHTALYWYRQSLGQGLEFLIYFQGNSAPDKSGLPSDRFSAERTGGSVSTLTIQRTQQEDSAVYLCASSLNRQLAQYFGPGTRLLVL.

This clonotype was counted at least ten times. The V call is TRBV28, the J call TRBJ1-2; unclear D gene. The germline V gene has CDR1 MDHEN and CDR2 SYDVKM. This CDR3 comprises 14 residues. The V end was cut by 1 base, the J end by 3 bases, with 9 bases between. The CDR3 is CASSLFGRDYGYTF. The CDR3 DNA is TGTGCCAGCAGTTTATTTGGCAGAGACTATGGCTACACCTTC.

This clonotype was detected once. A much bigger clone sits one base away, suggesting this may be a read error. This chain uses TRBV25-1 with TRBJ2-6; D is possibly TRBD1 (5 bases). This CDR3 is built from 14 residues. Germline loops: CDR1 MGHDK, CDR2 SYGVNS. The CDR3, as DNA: TGTGCCAGCAGTGACAGCTCTGGGGCCAACGTCCCGACTTTC. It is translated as CASSDSSGANVPTF.

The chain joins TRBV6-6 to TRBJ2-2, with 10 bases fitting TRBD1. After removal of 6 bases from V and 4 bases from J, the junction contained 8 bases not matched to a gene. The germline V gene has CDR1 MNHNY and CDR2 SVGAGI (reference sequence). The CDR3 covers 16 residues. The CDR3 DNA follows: TGTGCCAGCAGCTCGACAGGGGGCGCGGGCACCGGGGAGCTGTTTTTT. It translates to CASSSTGGAGTGELFF.

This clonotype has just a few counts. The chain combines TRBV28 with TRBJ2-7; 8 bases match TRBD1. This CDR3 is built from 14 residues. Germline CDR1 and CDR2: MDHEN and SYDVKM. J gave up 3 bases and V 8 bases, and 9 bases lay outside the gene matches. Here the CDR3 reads CASCERGQVYEQYF. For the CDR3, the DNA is TGTGCCAGCTGCGAAAGGGGACAGGTCTACGAGCAGTACTTC.

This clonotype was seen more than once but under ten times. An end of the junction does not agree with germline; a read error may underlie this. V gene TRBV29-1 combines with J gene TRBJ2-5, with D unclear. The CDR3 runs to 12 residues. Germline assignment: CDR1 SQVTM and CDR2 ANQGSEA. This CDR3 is CNVAGLQETQYF. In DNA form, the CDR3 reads TGCAACGTTGCCGGATTACAAGAGACCCAGTACTTC.

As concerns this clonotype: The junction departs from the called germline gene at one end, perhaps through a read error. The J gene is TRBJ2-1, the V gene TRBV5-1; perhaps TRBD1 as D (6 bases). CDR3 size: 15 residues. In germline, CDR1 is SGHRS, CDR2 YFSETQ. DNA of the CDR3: TGCGCCAGCAGCCCTCAGGGGACATCCTACAACGAGCAGTTCTTC. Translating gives CASSPQGTSYNEQFF.

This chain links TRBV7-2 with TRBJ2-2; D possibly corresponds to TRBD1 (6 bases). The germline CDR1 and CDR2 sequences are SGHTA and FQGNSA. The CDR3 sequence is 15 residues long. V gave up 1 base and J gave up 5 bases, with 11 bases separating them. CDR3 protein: CASSLGTGTTGELFF. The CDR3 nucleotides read TGTGCCAGCAGCTTAGGTACAGGGACGACCGGGGAGCTGTTTTTT. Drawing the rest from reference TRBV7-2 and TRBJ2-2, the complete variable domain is GAGVSQSPSNKVTEKGKDVELRCDPISGHTALYWYRQSLGQGLEFLIYFQGNSAPDKSGLPSDRFSAERTGGSVSTLTIQRTQQEDSAVYLCASSLGTGTTGELFFGEGSRLTVL.

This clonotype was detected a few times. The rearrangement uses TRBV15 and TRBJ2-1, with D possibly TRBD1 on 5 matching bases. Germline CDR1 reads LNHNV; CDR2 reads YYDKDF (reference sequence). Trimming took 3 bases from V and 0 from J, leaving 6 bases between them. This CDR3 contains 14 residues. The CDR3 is CATSSDSSYNEQFF. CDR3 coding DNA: TGTGCCACCAGCAGTGACAGCTCCTACAATGAGCAGTTCTTC.

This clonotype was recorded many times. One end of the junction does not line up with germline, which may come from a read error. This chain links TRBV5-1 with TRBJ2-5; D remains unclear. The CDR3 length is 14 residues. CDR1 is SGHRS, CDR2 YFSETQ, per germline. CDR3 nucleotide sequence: TGTGCCAGCAGCTTGGAGACTGGTCAAGAGACCCAGTACTTC. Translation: CASSLETGQETQYF.

The CDR3 nucleotides read TGTGCCAGCAAGGGCAACCAAGAGACCCAGTACTTC. Its translation is CASKGNQETQYF. The chain combines TRBV6-2 or TRBV6-3 with TRBJ2-5; D not certain. Per germline, CDR1 MNHEY and CDR2 SVGEGT. CDR3 length equals 12 residues. Trimming pared 7 bases from V and 0 bases from J, leaving 6 bases between.

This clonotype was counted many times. The CDR3 nucleotides read TGTGCCAGCAGCGTAGAGCCAACTAATGAAAAACTGTTTTTT. Protein sequence: CASSVEPTNEKLFF. V usage is TRBV9 and J usage is TRBJ1-4; D remains ambiguous. Trimming took off 0 bases at V and 0 bases at J, with 3 bases between the two ends. The CDR3 loop spans 14 amino acids. Per germline, CDR1 SGDLS and CDR2 YYNGEE.

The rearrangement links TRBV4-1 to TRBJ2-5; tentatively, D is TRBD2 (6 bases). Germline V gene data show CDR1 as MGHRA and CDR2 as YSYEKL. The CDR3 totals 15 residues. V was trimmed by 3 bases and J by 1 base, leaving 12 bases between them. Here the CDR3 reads CASSQIQRVQETQYF. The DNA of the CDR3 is TGCGCCAGCAGCCAGATTCAGCGGGTCCAAGAGACCCAGTACTTC.

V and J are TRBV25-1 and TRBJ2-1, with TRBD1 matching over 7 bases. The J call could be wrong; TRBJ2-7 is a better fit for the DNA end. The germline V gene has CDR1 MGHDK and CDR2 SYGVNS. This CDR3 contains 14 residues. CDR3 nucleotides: TGTGCCAGCAGTTACGCCGGGACAGCCTACGAGCAGTACTTC. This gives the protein CASSYAGTAYEQYF.

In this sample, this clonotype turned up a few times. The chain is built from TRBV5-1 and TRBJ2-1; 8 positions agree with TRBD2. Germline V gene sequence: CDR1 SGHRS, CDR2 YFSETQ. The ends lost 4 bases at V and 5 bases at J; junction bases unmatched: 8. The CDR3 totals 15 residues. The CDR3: CASSTYTSGNNEQFF. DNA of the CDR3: TGCGCCAGCAGCACTTACACTAGCGGAAACAATGAGCAGTTCTTC.